The rows below give T cell receptor beta chains drawn from one sample of a study of monozygotic twins with inflammatory bowel disease. TCRdb reprocessed the 5' RACE reads, keeping one entry per CDR3 protein, no DNA. The sample table includes around 230,000 distinct CDR3 sequences. Sequencing input: blood. The origin of the receptors is a human donor with ulcerative colitis or Crohn's disease, or a healthy co-twin of an affected twin (not recorded which). Each CDR3 is given with its conserved first and last residue.

j_call: TRBJ1-4; v_call: TRBV7-9; cdr3_aa: CASSPRASEKLFF
j_call: TRBJ2-5; v_call: TRBV3-1; cdr3_aa: CASRPQGVNQETQYF
j_call: TRBJ1-1; v_call: TRBV10-2; cdr3_aa: CASSGVDRRGTEAFF
j_call: TRBJ1-5; v_call: TRBV2; cdr3_aa: CASSGFFRDRSPNQPQHF
j_call: TRBJ1-5; v_call: TRBV19; cdr3_aa: CASRAGGFNQPQHF
j_call: TRBJ2-4; v_call: TRBV5-1; cdr3_aa: CASSSMDRNIQYF
j_call: TRBJ1-2; v_call: TRBV5-1; cdr3_aa: CASTKGKGGVYGYTF
j_call: TRBJ2-1; v_call: TRBV29-1; cdr3_aa: CSVEGWPGHIDNEQFF
j_call: TRBJ2-5; v_call: TRBV7-9; cdr3_aa: CASSLAPRSETQYF
j_call: TRBJ2-7; v_call: TRBV5-1; cdr3_aa: CASSAGTATYEQYF
j_call: TRBJ1-6; v_call: TRBV4-2; cdr3_aa: CASSQVGGSYNSPLHF
j_call: TRBJ2-7; v_call: TRBV5-5; cdr3_aa: CASSLGGAAYEQYF
j_call: TRBJ1-1; v_call: TRBV6-6; cdr3_aa: CASTALARGTEAFF
j_call: TRBJ1-1; v_call: TRBV4-1; cdr3_aa: CASSQVGLNTEAFF
j_call: TRBJ2-1; v_call: TRBV7-9; cdr3_aa: CASSQTGVEQFF
j_call: TRBJ1-5; v_call: TRBV20-1; cdr3_aa: CSACKRGYQPQHF
j_call: TRBJ2-3; v_call: TRBV5-1; cdr3_aa: CASSINGGYQDDTQYF
j_call: TRBJ1-5; v_call: TRBV12-3/TRBV12-4; cdr3_aa: CASSPGVGDQPQHF
j_call: TRBJ2-7; v_call: TRBV7-9; cdr3_aa: CASSLGDDHSYEQYF
j_call: TRBJ1-5; v_call: TRBV5-1; cdr3_aa: CASSLAPGGNQPQHF
j_call: TRBJ1-1; v_call: TRBV20-1; cdr3_aa: CSAKRGRDTEAFF
j_call: TRBJ1-2; v_call: TRBV7-2; cdr3_aa: CASSPQQEPGGYTF
j_call: TRBJ1-5; v_call: TRBV12-3/TRBV12-4; cdr3_aa: CASSTINSNQPQHF
j_call: TRBJ1-5; v_call: TRBV4-1; cdr3_aa: CASRPSFGEQGFLDQPQHF
j_call: TRBJ1-1; v_call: TRBV7-9; cdr3_aa: CASSLNADTEAFF
j_call: TRBJ2-7; v_call: TRBV20-1; cdr3_aa: CSARDLGRSAEQYF
j_call: TRBJ2-1; v_call: TRBV11-3; cdr3_aa: CASSPRGAISYNEQFF
j_call: TRBJ1-2; v_call: TRBV7-2; cdr3_aa: CASSVGQSNYGYTF
j_call: TRBJ1-2; v_call: TRBV7-9; cdr3_aa: CASSLVTGGYGYTF
j_call: TRBJ1-2; v_call: TRBV29-1; cdr3_aa: CSVVGSVESYGYTF
j_call: TRBJ2-3; v_call: TRBV7-9; cdr3_aa: CASSSSGGTQYF
j_call: TRBJ2-2; v_call: TRBV20-1; cdr3_aa: CSAETTGELFF
j_call: TRBJ2-2; v_call: TRBV5-1; cdr3_aa: CASSLLRAGAGELFF
j_call: TRBJ2-3; v_call: TRBV20-1; cdr3_aa: CSARDWKAETDTQYF
j_call: TRBJ2-7; v_call: TRBV5-1; cdr3_aa: CASSPGGEFYEQYF
j_call: TRBJ1-1; v_call: TRBV5-1; cdr3_aa: CASSSDSMNTEAFF
j_call: TRBJ1-2; v_call: TRBV7-2; cdr3_aa: CASSLSGTGARYGYTF
j_call: TRBJ2-3; v_call: TRBV7-3; cdr3_aa: CASSRGAREVDTQYF
j_call: TRBJ1-1; v_call: TRBV12-3/TRBV12-4; cdr3_aa: CASSLGAQRFAFF
j_call: TRBJ1-5; v_call: TRBV6-1; cdr3_aa: CASRSGQGGGNQPQHF
j_call: TRBJ2-3; v_call: TRBV7-3; cdr3_aa: CASSLRRGGDTQYF
j_call: TRBJ1-4; v_call: TRBV2; cdr3_aa: CASTGGVNEKLFF
j_call: TRBJ2-3; v_call: TRBV19; cdr3_aa: CASSIGPPRLDTQYF
j_call: TRBJ1-2; v_call: TRBV3-1; cdr3_aa: CASSRRDRADGYTF
j_call: TRBJ1-3; v_call: TRBV5-1; cdr3_aa: CASSLAGLSSGNTIYF
j_call: TRBJ2-7; v_call: TRBV6-5; cdr3_aa: CASSSSSQQYF
j_call: TRBJ1-3; v_call: TRBV18; cdr3_aa: CASSQTAAGQGNTIYF
j_call: TRBJ1-1; v_call: TRBV5-1; cdr3_aa: CASSMTGSTEAFF
j_call: TRBJ1-1; v_call: TRBV11-2; cdr3_aa: CASSLELGTEAFF
j_call: TRBJ1-2; v_call: TRBV7-2; cdr3_aa: CASSLDAGRYGYTF
j_call: TRBJ1-1; v_call: TRBV20-1; cdr3_aa: CSASSFLRGLTEAFF
j_call: TRBJ2-7; v_call: TRBV20-1; cdr3_aa: CSVRSGAHEQYF
j_call: TRBJ2-2; v_call: TRBV20-1; cdr3_aa: CSARDVRGAMVNTGELFF
j_call: TRBJ2-1; v_call: TRBV5-1; cdr3_aa: CASSLPPGQGIGEQFF
j_call: TRBJ2-7; v_call: TRBV7-2; cdr3_aa: CASSLGTSGDEQYF
j_call: TRBJ1-1; v_call: TRBV20-1; cdr3_aa: CSAKIKTGSMNTEAFF
j_call: TRBJ2-5; v_call: TRBV7-2; cdr3_aa: CASTNRRLGETQYF
j_call: TRBJ1-2; v_call: TRBV5-4; cdr3_aa: CASSPSIKGLNYGYTF